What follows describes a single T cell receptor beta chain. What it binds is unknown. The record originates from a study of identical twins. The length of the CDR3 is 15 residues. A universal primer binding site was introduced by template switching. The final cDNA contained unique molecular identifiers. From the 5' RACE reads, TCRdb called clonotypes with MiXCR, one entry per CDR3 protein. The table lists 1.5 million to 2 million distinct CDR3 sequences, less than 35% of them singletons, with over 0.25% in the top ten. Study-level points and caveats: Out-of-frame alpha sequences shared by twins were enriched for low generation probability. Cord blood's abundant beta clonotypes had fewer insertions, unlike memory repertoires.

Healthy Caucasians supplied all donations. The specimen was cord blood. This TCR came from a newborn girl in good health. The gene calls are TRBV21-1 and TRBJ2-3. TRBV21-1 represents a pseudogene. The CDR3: CASSDGRSSTDTQYF. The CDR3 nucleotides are TGTGCCAGCAGTGACGGACGGTCTTCCACAGATACGCAGTATTTT.